This is a list of T cell receptor beta chains from one sample in a study of spatial heterogeneity in lung cancer. In TCRdb, the 5' RACE reads were re-called with MiXCR into one record per CDR3 protein. This table holds 60,000 to 85,000 distinct CDR3 sequences, 8% to 10% found once. The material sequenced was PBMCs, taken at follow-up. These receptors were taken from a female donor with early-stage non-small cell lung cancer. Each CDR3 is given with its conserved first and last residue. D genes are given only for firm matches. Rows may omit the clone size; those that give it use once, few, many or a size class.

j_call,d_call,clone_size,v_call,cdr3_length,cdr3_aa,cdr3_nt
TRBJ2-3,TRBD2,many,TRBV27,17,CASSLSGGAGPTDTQYF,TGTGCCAGCAGTTTATCGGGGGGAGCGGGGCCCACAGATACGCAGTATTTT
TRBJ2-5,-,many,TRBV28,15,CASSLLLRGVETQYF,TGTGCCAGCAGTTTATTACTCCGCGGAGTAGAGACCCAGTACTTC
TRBJ1-1,TRBD1,many,TRBV27,13,CASSPKPGQRVFF,TGTGCCAGCAGTCCAAAACCGGGACAGAGGGTTTTCTTT
TRBJ1-2,-,many,TRBV7-9,13,CASSPQRNLGYTF,TGTGCCAGCAGCCCACAGAGGAACTTGGGCTACACCTTC
TRBJ1-6,-,-,TRBV25-1,13,CASSDPGNSPLHF,TGTGCCAGCAGTGACCCGGGTAACTCACCCCTCCACTTT
TRBJ1-2,TRBD1,many,TRBV6-5,12,CASRTGDYGYTF,TGTGCCAGCAGAACAGGGGACTATGGCTACACCTTC
TRBJ2-5,TRBD1,many,TRBV7-9,18,CASSFLGRKGTGKETQYF,TGTGCCAGCAGCTTCCTAGGAAGGAAAGGGACAGGGAAAGAGACCCAGTACTTC
TRBJ2-3,-,many,TRBV28,14,CASSFSAGTDTQYF,TGTGCCAGCAGTTTTTCGGCCGGGACAGATACGCAGTATTTT
TRBJ2-1,-,few,TRBV11-2,13,CASSLARGNEQFF,TGTGCCAGCAGCTTAGCCCGGGGCAATGAGCAGTTCTTC
TRBJ2-7,-,many,TRBV5-1,15,CASSPAMDLSYEQYF,TGCGCCAGCAGCCCGGCCATGGACCTCTCCTACGAGCAGTACTTC
TRBJ2-1,-,few,TRBV10-3,15,CAISESSGGGSRQFF,TGTGCCATCAGTGAGTCGAGTGGAGGGGGCAGTAGACAGTTCTTC
TRBJ2-3,-,few,TRBV5-5,16,CASSLGPGVGTDTQYF,TGTGCCAGCAGCTTGGGACCAGGGGTCGGCACAGATACGCAGTATTTT
TRBJ1-6,-,few,TRBV5-1,14,CASGLQGHNSPLHF,TGCGCCAGCGGACTACAGGGTCATAATTCACCCCTCCACTTT
TRBJ2-7,TRBD1,few,TRBV7-9,14,CASSPDRSTYEQYF,TGTGCCAGCAGCCCGGACAGGAGCACCTACGAGCAGTACTTC
TRBJ1-2,-,many,TRBV5-1,13,CASSFEGEYGYTF,TGCGCCAGCAGCTTCGAGGGGGAATATGGCTACACCTTC
TRBJ2-1,-,many,TRBV5-1,15,CASSLEGGHYNEQFF,TGCGCCAGCAGCTTAGAGGGAGGCCACTACAATGAGCAGTTCTTC
TRBJ2-3,-,-,TRBV5-1,16,CASTNTPGLRTDTQYF,TGCGCCAGCACCAACACTCCGGGACTCCGCACAGATACGCAGTATTTT
TRBJ2-2,TRBD1,-,TRBV24-1,18,CATSDFSTGVGNTGELFF,TGTGCCACCAGTGATTTTTCCACAGGGGTAGGGAACACCGGGGAGCTGTTTTTT